This T cell receptor (beta chain) derives from a study of T cell responses to AZD1222 COVID-19 vaccine. Study outcomes and limitations: Clonal diversity was possibly underestimated; the donors were predominantly white British and more often female. Seropositive status at baseline applied to only 6 or 7 AZD1222 recipients. Two doses of AZD1222 preceded a rise in Spike-specific TCR breadth and depth. Only after the peak T cell response were repertoires sampled.

The protocol was immunoSEQ multiplex PCR, while the TCRdb copy is restricted to in-frame clones and leaves out a portion. The table has 210,000 or so clones, 90% to 95% seen once. Of note for this clone: Its antigen is unidentified.

Trimming at V came to 4 bases and at J to 7 bases, leaving 2 bases not matched to a gene. This CDR3 has 13 amino acids. The chain joins TRBV12-3 or TRBV12-4 to TRBJ1-1; 11 positions agree with TRBD1. The starting material was peripheral blood, obtained on day 0 of MenACWY control vaccination. The source of this sequence is an adult in good health. CDR3 bases: TGTGCCAGCAGTTCGGGACAGGGGGGTGAAGCTTTCTTT. It yields the protein CASSSGQGGEAFF.